This TCR beta chain was captured in a study of OX40 agonist ivuxolimab in advanced cancers. Looking at the study overall: The costimulatory receptor OX40 (CD134) was targeted by ivuxolimab, a fully human IgG2 agonistic monoclonal antibody. Intravenous ivuxolimab was administered to patients every 2 weeks at six dose levels: 0.01, 0.1, 0.3, 1.5, 3 and 10 mg/kg. Of the roughly 51 patients in dose escalation, 19 had hepatocellular carcinoma, about 15 had melanoma, 9 had renal cell carcinoma and 9 had head and neck cancer. In the dose-escalation cohort, 82.7% of patients were male, and the mean age was roughly 56 years with a range of roughly 23 to 79. Patients were allowed to have had prior anti-PD-1, anti-PD-L1 or anti-CTLA-4 therapy, and 40% of the dose-escalation patients had been treated with checkpoint inhibitors. Partial responses occurred in three dose-escalation patients: two with cutaneous melanoma and one with hepatocellular carcinoma. Peripheral TCRbeta sequencing was intended to test whether TCR sequence diversity was altered and clonal T-cell expansion was caused by ivuxolimab. The paper covers the monotherapy dose-escalation part of the phase I ivuxolimab trial, which included N of about 56 patients. Paper-wide results and their limitations: In partial responders in the 0.1-3.0 mg/kg groups, normalized peripheral clonal expansion was found to be among the lowest, especially among CD8+ T cells. Antigen specificity was not determined for the clonally expanded peripheral T cells. Low levels of normalized T-cell clonal expansion were also seen in some patients who did not respond. After ivuxolimab, expanded clones were on average more numerous among CD8+ T cells than among CD4+ T cells. At doses of 0.1 to 3.0 mg/kg, clonal expansion of both CD4+ and CD8+ blood T cells was observed from baseline to week 6.

Genomic DNA was extracted from sorted cells for sequencing of the TCRbeta CDR3 region. TCRbeta CDR3 regions were sequenced using the immunoSEQ Assay. This immuneACCESS table, as held by TCRdb, lists in-frame sequences with V and J called but not all clones. Of the missing ones, under half trace to an unresolved V gene in checked studies; the others have no known cause. The sample table contains about 44,000 clones; only one count was recorded for around 80% of them. About 6.8% of the sample belongs to the ten largest clones. As concerns this clone: What antigen it recognizes has not been identified. No qualities accompany the bases; no much larger clone lies one base away.

The trial excluded patients who had a history of autoimmune disease or were on systemic immunosuppression. Peripheral blood for TCR sequencing was drawn from every dose cohort at baseline, at cycle 4 day 1 and at cycle 7 day 1. Samples came from an open-label, multicenter, first-in-human phase I dose-escalation trial of ivuxolimab. Adults with locally advanced or metastatic melanoma, renal cell carcinoma, hepatocellular carcinoma or head and neck squamous cell carcinoma were enrolled in the trial. CD4+ and CD8+ T cells were sorted separately from peripheral blood before TCR sequencing. The receptor was derived from an adult with an advanced solid tumor such as melanoma, head and neck, liver or kidney cancer. The sample in question was CD4+ or CD8+ T cells sorted from blood, obtained in a trial of the OX40 agonist ivuxolimab.

The DNA sequence is TGCGCCAGCAGCCAAGGCCCCACCCAAGAGACCCAGTACTTC. This codes for CASSQGPTQETQYF. This chain is built from TRBV4-1 and TRBJ2-5; a confident D gene designation cannot be given. Sequences MGHRA (CDR1) and YSYEKL (CDR2) are obtained from the germline V gene. V is cut by 1 base and J by 1 base, and the space between the germline ends is 7 bases. There are 14 amino acids in the CDR3, from cysteine to phenylalanine inclusive. Kept here is only the CDR3 DNA, which spans 42 bases and is read in frame from base 1.